This TCR beta chain was retrieved from a study of radiotherapy plus CTLA-4 blockade in lung cancer. Whole-study results and caveats: TCR clones of tumor origin grew in blood after radiotherapy plus ipilimumab. With interferon-beta, early dynamics of blood T cell clones were reported to best predict response.

The CDR3 contains 12 residues. Germline V gives CDR1 MNHEY, CDR2 SVGAGI. Only a few counts were recorded for this clone. No antigen is known for it. People whose metastatic non-small-cell lung cancer was chemo-refractory got focal radiation along with CTLA-4 blockade by ipilimumab. Clones were sequenced by immunoSEQ multiplex PCR, and TCRdb holds only the in-frame ones, with some missing. Here the sample spans some 87,000 clones, approximately 82% being singletons. The genes are TRBV6-5 and TRBJ2-5, with D perhaps matching TRBD1 or TRBD2 (5 bases each). Gene TRBJ2-7 matches the end of the DNA better, so the J call may be wrong. The sequences come from peripheral blood, collected from a patient treated with radiotherapy plus ipilimumab. The sequence derives from a human donor with non-small cell lung cancer that progressed on radiotherapy plus ipilimumab. The CDR3 protein is CASSETGPEQYF. The CDR3, as DNA: TGTGCCAGCAGTGAAACGGGGCCCGAGCAGTACTTC.